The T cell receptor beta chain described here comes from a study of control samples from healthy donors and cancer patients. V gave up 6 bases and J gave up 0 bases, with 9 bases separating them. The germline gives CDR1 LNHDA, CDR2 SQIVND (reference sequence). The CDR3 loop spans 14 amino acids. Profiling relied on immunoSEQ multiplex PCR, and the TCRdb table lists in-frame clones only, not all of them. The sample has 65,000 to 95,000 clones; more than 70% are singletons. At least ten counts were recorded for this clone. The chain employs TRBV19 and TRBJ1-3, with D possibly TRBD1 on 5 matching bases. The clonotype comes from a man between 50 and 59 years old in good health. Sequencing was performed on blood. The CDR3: CASRTAASGNTIYF. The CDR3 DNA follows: TGTGCCAGTAGGACAGCTGCCTCTGGAAACACCATATATTTT.